This T cell receptor beta chain appears in the sequencing data of a study of Ad26.COV2.S vaccination and SARS-CoV-2 variants. Study background: Intramuscular Ad26.COV2.S at 5x10^10 or 1x10^11 viral particles.

The V segment lost 7 bases and the J segment 2 bases; nucleotides outside the gene matches: 10. CDR1 is MNHEY, CDR2 SVGAGI, per germline. The CDR3 has 15 residues. Profiled with immunoSEQ multiplex PCR; TCRdb holds only in-frame clones, not every one. The sample lists 300,000 to 350,000 clones, roughly 90% seen once, with roughly 6% in the top ten. This sample's treatment: roughly 20 received Ad26.COV2.S at low or high dose, single or two shots; 5 received placebo; per-sample allocation not given. Collection of the samples took place on day 63 after the first injection of vaccine or placebo. V gene TRBV6-5 combines with J gene TRBJ1-2; 7 bases are a match to TRBD1. This receptor was identified in a person aged 18-65 years who received the Ad26.COV2.S COVID-19 vaccine or a placebo. This specimen was peripheral blood, taken in a trial of Ad26.COV2.S vaccine versus placebo. The CDR3: CASTKETGLNYGYTF. In nucleotides, the CDR3 is TGTGCCAGCACCAAGGAGACAGGGTTGAACTATGGCTACACCTTC.